This paragraph reports one T cell receptor beta chain. These data come from a study of T-cell memory formation after mild COVID-19. The J segment lost 5 bases and the V segment lost 4 bases, leaving 9 bases of the junction unmatched. The germline gives CDR1 MGHRA, CDR2 YSYEKL. The CDR3 loop spans 18 amino acids. TCRdb re-called the 5' RACE reads through MiXCR, storing one row per CDR3 protein. Here the sample spans about 110,000 distinct CDR3 sequences, 15% to 20% being singletons. The sequence came from an adult woman who had mild COVID-19 (a few samples of this study predate the infection). Cell type and time point are not known. Sequences were obtained from PBMCs or a T cell subset sorted from them (not recorded which). This chain joins TRBV4-1 and TRBJ2-3, with 16 bases identical to TRBD2. CDR3 DNA sequence: TGCGCCAGCAGCCCCGGGACTAGCGGGGGGGCCGGGGAAGATACGCAGTATTTT. Protein product: CASSPGTSGGAGEDTQYF.